Described below is a single TCR beta chain sequence and its context. This clone was observed a few times. Its target antigen remains unknown. The sample holds no much larger clone one base away, and base qualities are not on file. Genomic DNA underwent TCRB CDR3 sequencing using the immunoSEQ assay. The published analysis was carried out like this. Only a few patient CD8+ clones larger than 1% matched published virus-specific TCRB sequences when compared against them. The analyses included only productive TCRB rearrangements. Clonality was expressed as a Shannon entropy-based productive clonality index, with each clone defined by a unique TCRB CDR3 sequence. The template counts of each clone relative to the total templates per sample were used to calculate repertoire overlap between two samples. V-gene usage from TCRB sequencing and V-gene usage measured by flow cytometry were correlated (Spearman r of approximately 0.59). TCRdb obtained this table from immuneACCESS and retained in-frame rearrangements with V and J assigned. These tables miss some clones; where compared with another copy, unresolved V genes account for less than half of the shortfall, and the remainder is unexplained. The DNA was the basis for D and trimming; V, J and clone size are from that table. The sample table holds 19,000 or so clones, of which over 80% were seen once. The biggest ten clones account for 11% of the sample.

The data originate from a study of somatic mutations in cytotoxic T cells in rheumatoid arthritis (dated by TCRdb to about 2017). About the study as a whole: Patient peripheral blood (just over 29 ml EDTA) was drawn right after diagnosis and before any treatment started. Sorted V beta1+ cells also underwent TCRB sequencing, and some V beta antibody-stained T-cell populations were flow-sorted at nearly 100% purity on a FACSAria II or Sony SH800. Whether expanded CD8+ T-cell clones in untreated, newly diagnosed rheumatoid arthritis carry somatic mutations was the study question, and clonality was characterized with TCRB deep sequencing. TCRB deep sequencing was performed for more than 50 rheumatoid arthritis patients and 20 or so healthy controls. Patients and controls did not essentially differ in median age, which was nearly identical between the groups. Results and caveats for the whole study, not just this receptor: Healthy controls showed no age-related increase in CD8+ clonality, whereas patients did (Spearman r ≈ 0.49). In about an eighth of the 65 patients the largest CD8+ clone exceeded 20% of CD8+ cells, and several identical CD8+ TCRB sequences were shared between blood and synovial fluid. Rheumatoid arthritis patients and age-matched healthy controls did not significantly differ in CD8+ T-cell clonality. It was unknown which antigens the expanded CD8+ clones targeted, and their absence from virus-specific databases did not exclude viral specificity.

On an AutoMACS, CD4+ and CD8+ cells were isolated via positive magnetic bead selection, and their purity was verified by flow cytometry. A TCR V beta antibody panel was used in flow cytometry to screen first for clonal expansions, which were then characterized by TCRB deep sequencing of sorted CD8+ fractions. Ficoll-Paque PLUS density gradient separation was used to isolate peripheral blood mononuclear cells. DNA from CD4-enriched, CD8-enriched or PBMC samples was extracted using Nucleospin Tissue or Tissue XS kits and then quantified on a Qubit 2.0 fluorometer. This sequence originates from a man aged 18 to 29 with rheumatoid arthritis. Sample: CD8+ T cells sorted from blood.

The nucleotides are TGTGCCAGCAGTGAGTTAGCGGGGGACAACACCGGGGAGCTGTTTTTT. This translates into CASSELAGDNTGELFF. The V and J segments used are TRBV6-4 and TRBJ2-2; 9 nucleotides in the junction match TRBD2. Taken from the germline V gene, the CDR1 and CDR2 loops are MRHNA and SNTAGT. Trimming leaves V shorter by 3 bases and J shorter by 2 bases, with the junction holding 4 bases beyond the gene matches. The CDR3 has 16 amino acids, counting the end cysteine and phenylalanine. Only the CDR3 DNA stays, 48 bases, in frame from base 1.